This T cell receptor beta chain stems from a study of T cell repertoires in cytomegalovirus infection. Looking at the study overall: Newly reported HLA-C-restricted and thoroughly characterized HLA-B-restricted CMV epitopes were employed. Both a matching HLA type and CMV infection were indicated by public TCR beta signatures. Findings and caveats of the study: Pooled public TCR beta family frequency picked out CMV carriers with the relevant HLA. The study found HLA-C-restricted CMV-specific TCR beta clonotypes dominating the ex vivo response.

This CDR3 has 11 amino acids. CDR1 and CDR2 from the germline V gene are SGHDN and FVKESK. Trimming took 6 bases from V and 7 from J, leaving 7 bases between them. TCRdb fed the reads into MiXCR, producing one record per CDR3 protein. The repertoire holds about 920,000 distinct CDR3 sequences, with roughly 30% as singletons. In this sample, this clonotype turned up a few times. Its antigen is unidentified. The source of this sequence is a human donor in good health (CMV status not recorded). Some clones in this sample may be carry-over from other donors' samples. The sequenced sample was cultured CD8+ T cells from PBMCs, obtained from culture after CMV antigen stimulation. The chain recombines TRBV14 with TRBJ2-1; D is ambiguous. The CDR3 region is CASSQMNEQFF. CDR3 nucleotide sequence: TGTGCCAGCAGTCAGATGAATGAGCAGTTCTTC.